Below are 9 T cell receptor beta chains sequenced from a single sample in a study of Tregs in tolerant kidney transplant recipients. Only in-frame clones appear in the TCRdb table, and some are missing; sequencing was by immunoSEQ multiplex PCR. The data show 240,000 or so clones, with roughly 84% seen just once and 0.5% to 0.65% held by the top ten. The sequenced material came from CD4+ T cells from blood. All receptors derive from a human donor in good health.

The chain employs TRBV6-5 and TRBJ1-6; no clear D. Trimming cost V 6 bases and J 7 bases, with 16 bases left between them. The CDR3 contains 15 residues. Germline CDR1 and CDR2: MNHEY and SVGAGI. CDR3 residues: CASSLNRVPNSPLHF. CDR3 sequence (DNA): TGTGCCAGCAGCCTAAACCGGGTCCCAAATTCACCCCTCCACTTT.

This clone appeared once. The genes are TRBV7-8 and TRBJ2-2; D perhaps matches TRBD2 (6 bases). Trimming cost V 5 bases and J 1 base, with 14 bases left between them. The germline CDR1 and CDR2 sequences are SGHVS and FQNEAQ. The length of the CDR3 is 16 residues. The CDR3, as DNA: TGTGCCAGCAGCCCCCGGGACTTCTTGAACACCGGGGAGCTGTTTTTT. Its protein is CASSPRDFLNTGELFF. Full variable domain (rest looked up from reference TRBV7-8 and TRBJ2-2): GAGVSQSPRYKVAKRGQDVALRCDPISGHVSLFWYQQALGQGPEFLTYFQNEAQLDKSGLPSDRFFAERPEGSVSTLKIQRTQQEDSAVYLCASSPRDFLNTGELFFGEGSRLTVL.

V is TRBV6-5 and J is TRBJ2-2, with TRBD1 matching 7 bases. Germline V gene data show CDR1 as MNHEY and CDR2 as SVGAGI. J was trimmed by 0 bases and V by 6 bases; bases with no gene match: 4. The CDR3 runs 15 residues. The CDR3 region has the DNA TGTGCCAGCAGCCGGGACAGCGCGAACACCGGGGAGCTGTTTTTT. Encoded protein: CASSRDSANTGELFF.

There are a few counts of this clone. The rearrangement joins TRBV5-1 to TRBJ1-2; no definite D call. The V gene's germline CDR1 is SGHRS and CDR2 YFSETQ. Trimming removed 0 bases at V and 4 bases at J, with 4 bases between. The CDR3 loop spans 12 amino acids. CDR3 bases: TGCGCCAGCAGCTTGGAGACCTATGGCTACACCTTC. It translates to CASSLETYGYTF.

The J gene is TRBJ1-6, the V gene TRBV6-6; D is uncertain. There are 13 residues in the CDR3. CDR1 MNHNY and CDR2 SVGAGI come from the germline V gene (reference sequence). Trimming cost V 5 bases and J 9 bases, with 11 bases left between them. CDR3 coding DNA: TGTGCCAGCAGTCCCCTTGCGGTTTCACCCCTCCACTTT. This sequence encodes CASSPLAVSPLHF.

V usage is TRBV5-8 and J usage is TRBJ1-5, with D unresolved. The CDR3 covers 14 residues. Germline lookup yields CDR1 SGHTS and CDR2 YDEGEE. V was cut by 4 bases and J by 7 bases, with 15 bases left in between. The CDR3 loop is CASSLQGGGQPQHF. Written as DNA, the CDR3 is TGTGCCAGCAGCCTACAAGGCGGAGGACAGCCCCAGCATTTT.

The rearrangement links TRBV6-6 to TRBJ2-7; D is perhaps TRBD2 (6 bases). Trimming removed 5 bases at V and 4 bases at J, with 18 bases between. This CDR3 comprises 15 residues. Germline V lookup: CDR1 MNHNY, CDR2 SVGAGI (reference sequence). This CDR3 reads CASSNLAGLTYEQYF. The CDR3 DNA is TGTGCCAGCAGTAACTTGGCGGGGCTAACTTACGAGCAGTACTTC.

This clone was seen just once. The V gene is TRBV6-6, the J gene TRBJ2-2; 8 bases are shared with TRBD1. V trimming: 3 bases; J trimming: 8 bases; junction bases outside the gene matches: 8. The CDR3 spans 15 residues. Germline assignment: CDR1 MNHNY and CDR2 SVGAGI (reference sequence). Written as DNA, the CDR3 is TGTGCCAGCAGTTATCGGACAGGGTTAAGGGGGGAGCTGTTTTTT. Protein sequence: CASSYRTGLRGELFF.

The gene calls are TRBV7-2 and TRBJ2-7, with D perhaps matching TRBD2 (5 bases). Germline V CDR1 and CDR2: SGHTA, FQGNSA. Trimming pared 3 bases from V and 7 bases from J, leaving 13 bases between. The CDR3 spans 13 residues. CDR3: CASSFSESPEQYF. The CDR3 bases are TGTGCCAGCAGCTTTAGCGAGAGCCCAGAGCAGTACTTC. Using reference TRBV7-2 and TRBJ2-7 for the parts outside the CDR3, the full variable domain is GAGVSQSPSNKVTEKGKDVELRCDPISGHTALYWYRQSLGQGLEFLIYFQGNSAPDKSGLPSDRFSAERTGGSVSTLTIQRTQQEDSAVYLCASSFSESPEQYFGPGTRLTVT.